The 28 T cell receptor beta chains given below trace back to one sample, sequenced in a study of shared clonotypes between healthy human individuals. Assay: immunoSEQ multiplex PCR; the TCRdb copy retains only in-frame clones and omits some. This table holds some 2,000,000 clones, about 94% found once. Naive CD8 cells were CD45RO-negative, positively selected for CCR7, excluding terminally differentiated effector memory CD45RA+ cells. What was sequenced was naive CD8+ T cells sorted from blood. The receptors were gathered from a man in his late teens or twenties in good health.

This sequence joins TRBV7-2 and TRBJ2-7, with 8 bases that match TRBD2. Trimming at V came to 5 bases and at J to 3 bases, leaving 9 bases not matched to a gene. The CDR3 runs to 15 residues. In germline, CDR1 is SGHTA, CDR2 FQGNSA. CDR3 coding DNA: TGTGCCAGCAGCCCCATCGGGAGGGGTCTCTACGAGCAGTACTTC. As protein: CASSPIGRGLYEQYF.

This chain links TRBV11-2 with TRBJ2-1; D remains ambiguous. In germline, CDR1 is SGHAT, CDR2 FQNNGV. The germline V and J ends were trimmed by 3 bases and 0 bases, with 9 bases remaining between them. The CDR3 covers 15 residues. The CDR3 loop reads CASSFDWSSYNEQFF. The CDR3 DNA sequence: TGTGCCAGCAGCTTTGACTGGAGCTCCTACAATGAGCAGTTCTTC.

This chain links TRBV7-2 with TRBJ2-2, with a possible D match to TRBD2 (5 bases). V was clipped by 5 bases and J by 0 bases, with 10 bases between them. The CDR3 has 15 residues. The germline V gene encodes CDR1 SGHTA and CDR2 FQGNSA. CDR3 DNA sequence: TGTGCCAGCAGCCCCAATAGCGCGAACACCGGGGAGCTGTTTTTT. Residues: CASSPNSANTGELFF.

The V gene is TRBV5-8, the J gene TRBJ2-7, with D maybe TRBD2 (7 bases). Looked up from germline, CDR1 is SGHTS and CDR2 is YDEGEE. The CDR3 extends over 14 amino acids. The V end was cut by 0 bases, the J end by 3 bases, with 10 bases between. The CDR3 DNA is TGTGCCAGCAGCTTGGAGGGGGGGGTCTACGAGCAGTACTTC. It translates to CASSLEGGVYEQYF. Full variable domain (rest looked up from reference TRBV5-8 and TRBJ2-7): EAGVTQSPTHLIKTRGQQATLRCSPISGHTSVYWYQQALGLGLQFLLWYDEGEERNRGNFPPRFSGRQFPNYSSELNVNALELEDSALYLCASSLEGGVYEQYFGPGTRLTVT.

This rearrangement joins TRBV2 to TRBJ1-1; D perhaps matches TRBD1 (6 bases). The V and J ends lost 2 bases and 5 bases respectively, with 15 bases between them. There are 15 residues in the CDR3. Germline loops: CDR1 SNHLY, CDR2 FYNNEI. DNA of the CDR3: TGTGCCAGCAGTGAATCCCCAGGGGAAGGGACTGAAGCTTTCTTT. Protein: CASSESPGEGTEAFF.

This clone is a singleton in its sample. The chain employs TRBV5-3 and TRBJ2-7; no clear D. TRBV5-3 is an ORF, and what it does is uncertain. The V and J ends lost 2 bases and 0 bases respectively, with 12 bases between them. This CDR3 spans 15 amino acids. In nucleotides, the CDR3 is TGTGCCAGAAGCTTAGGCCGTCTGTGCTCCTACGAGCAGTACTTC. Translating gives CARSLGRLCSYEQYF.

The V and J genes are TRBV27 and TRBJ2-3, with 9 bases matching TRBD1. J lost 6 bases, V lost 4 bases, and 2 bases had no gene match. Per the germline V gene, CDR1 is MNHEY and CDR2 is SMNVEV (reference sequence). The CDR3 is 13 residues long. The CDR3 reads CASSWTGADTQYF. CDR3 in DNA: TGTGCCAGCAGTTGGACAGGGGCGGATACGCAGTATTTT.

This rearrangement joins TRBV5-6 to TRBJ1-1; D unclear. The length of the CDR3 is 13 residues. V lost 4 bases and J 6 bases, leaving 13 bases between the germline ends. Germline V gene sequence: CDR1 SGHDT, CDR2 YYEEEE. CDR3 DNA: TGTGCCAGCAGCCCCTCGGCGGGAGCTGAAGCTTTCTTT. Protein product: CASSPSAGAEAFF.

The chain recombines TRBV28 with TRBJ2-1; D ambiguous. Germline assignment: CDR1 MDHEN and CDR2 SYDVKM. Trimming shortened V by 5 bases and J by 8 bases, and 13 bases separated the two germline ends. This CDR3 is 13 amino acids long. The CDR3 loop reads CASSLPGADEQFF. For the CDR3, the DNA is TGTGCCAGCAGTCTGCCGGGCGCAGATGAGCAGTTCTTC.

The rearrangement joins TRBV30 to TRBJ2-7; D could derive from TRBD1 or TRBD2 (5 bases each). This CDR3 is 13 amino acids long. Germline V lookup: CDR1 GTSNPN, CDR2 SVGIG (reference sequence). Trimming took 3 bases from V and 4 from J, leaving 13 bases between them. CDR3 sequence: CAWSQGVGYEQYF. The DNA of the CDR3 is TGTGCCTGGAGCCAGGGAGTGGGGTACGAGCAGTACTTC.

This chain joins TRBV2 and TRBJ2-3; TRBD2 agrees at 11 bases. V shed 6 bases and J 2 bases; nucleotides not matched to a gene: 7. Germline-derived CDR1 and CDR2 are SNHLY and FYNNEI. The CDR3 runs 16 residues. The CDR3 reads CASSAGTSGNTDTQYF. The CDR3 DNA reads TGTGCCAGCAGCGCCGGGACTAGCGGAAACACAGATACGCAGTATTTT.

Worth noting for this clone: The same CDR3 arises from other DNA sequences in this sample as well. V is TRBV13 and J is TRBJ2-5; D is unresolved. Trimming pared 0 bases from V and 7 bases from J, leaving 9 bases between. This CDR3 contains 13 residues. Germline CDR1 PRHDT, CDR2 FYEKMQ (reference sequence). CDR3 amino acids: CASSLGAGGTQYF. CDR3 sequence (DNA): TGTGCCAGCAGCTTAGGCGCCGGCGGGACCCAGTACTTC. Filled out from reference TRBV13 and TRBJ2-5, the complete variable domain reads AAGVIQSPRHLIKEKRETATLKCYPIPRHDTVYWYQQGPGQDPQFLISFYEKMQSDKGSIPDRFSAQQFSDYHSELNMSSLELGDSALYFCASSLGAGGTQYFGPGTRLLVL.

For this clone: The identical CDR3 is also encoded by other nucleotide sequences in the sample. The chain employs TRBV18 and TRBJ2-7; tentative D call: TRBD1 (6 bases). The germline CDR1 and CDR2 sequences are KGHSH and LQKENI. With 6 bases removed from V and 0 bases from J, the gap between germline ends came to 12 bases. The CDR3 has 14 amino acids. The CDR3 coding sequence is TGTGCCAGCTCTCCCGGGACAAGCTCCTACGAGCAGTACTTC. Protein: CASSPGTSSYEQYF.

This clone was observed a few times. The chain has TRBV6-1 and TRBJ2-7; D ambiguous. The CDR3 is 12 amino acids. V was shortened by 3 bases and J by 2 bases, with 5 bases between the two germline ends. The germline V gene encodes CDR1 MNHNS and CDR2 SASEGT. The CDR3 coding sequence is TGTGCCAGCAGTGACCCAACCTACGAGCAGTACTTC. Translating it yields CASSDPTYEQYF.

This clone was detected once. The chain links TRBV27 to TRBJ2-7; 8 bases line up with TRBD1. Germline V lookup: CDR1 MNHEY, CDR2 SMNVEV (reference sequence). This CDR3 has 15 amino acids. With 4 bases clipped from V and 3 bases from J, the junction kept 8 bases outside the gene matches. The CDR3 region is CASSSLRQGLYEQYF. DNA for the CDR3: TGTGCCAGCAGTTCCCTTAGACAGGGGCTCTACGAGCAGTACTTC.

CDR3 amino acids: CASSLVGEDGYGYTF. In DNA form, the CDR3 reads TGTGCCAGCAGCTTAGTAGGAGAGGACGGCTATGGCTACACCTTC. The chain is built from TRBV7-9 and TRBJ1-2; no firm D call. V was clipped by 1 base and J by 4 bases, with 13 bases between them. Germline V gene sequence: CDR1 SEHNR, CDR2 FQNEAQ (reference sequence). The CDR3 covers 15 residues. Combining the CDR3 with reference TRBV7-9 and TRBJ1-2 gives the whole variable domain DTGVSQNPRHKITKRGQNVTFRCDPISEHNRLYWYRQTLGQGPEFLTYFQNEAQLEKSRLLSDRFSAERPKGSFSTLEIQRTEQGDSAMYLCASSLVGEDGYGYTFGSGTRLTVV.

Points on this clone: The junction and the germline gene differ at one end; a read error may be behind it. The chain joins TRBV19 to TRBJ1-5; D possibly corresponds to TRBD1 (5 bases). CDR1 and CDR2 from the germline V gene are LNHDA and SQIVND (reference sequence). The CDR3 has 13 residues. The CDR3 here is CASSIDPQGTINF. The CDR3 DNA is TGTGCCAGTAGTATAGATCCCCAAGGGACGATCAATTTT.

The chain links TRBV6-5 to TRBJ2-7; D gene ambiguous. The CDR3 runs 13 residues. From germline, CDR1 is MNHEY and CDR2 SVGAGI. Trimming left V 5 bases short and J 7 bases short, with 15 bases between. CDR3 region: CASSNSPGEEQYF. The CDR3 nucleotides are TGTGCCAGCAGTAATTCCCCAGGTGAGGAGCAGTACTTC.

The chain couples TRBV5-1 to TRBJ2-7; 8 bases are shared with TRBD1. Germline-derived CDR1 and CDR2 are SGHRS and YFSETQ. V gave up 0 bases and J gave up 0 bases; unmatched junction bases: 5. CDR3 length equals 16 residues. CDR3 coding DNA: TGCGCCAGCAGCTTGGCCTTCGGACAGGGCTCCTACGAGCAGTACTTC. This encodes CASSLAFGQGSYEQYF.

The chain is built from TRBV7-9 and TRBJ1-3, with 10 bases that match TRBD1. Germline loops: CDR1 SEHNR, CDR2 FQNEAQ (reference sequence). The CDR3 has 15 amino acids. J was trimmed by 4 bases and V by 5 bases; bases with no gene match: 5. The CDR3 protein is CASSTTGGLGNTIYF. The CDR3, as DNA: TGTGCCAGCAGCACGACAGGGGGCTTGGGAAACACCATATATTTT. Full variable domain (remainder filled in from reference TRBV7-9 and TRBJ1-3): DTGVSQNPRHKITKRGQNVTFRCDPISEHNRLYWYRQTLGQGPEFLTYFQNEAQLEKSRLLSDRFSAERPKGSFSTLEIQRTEQGDSAMYLCASSTTGGLGNTIYFGEGSWLTVV.

Worth noting for this clone: Other DNA sequences in the same sample also yield this CDR3. J is TRBJ2-7 and V is TRBV4-1; a possible D gene is TRBD2 (5 bases). This CDR3 comprises 14 residues. V lost 0 bases to trimming and J lost 2 bases, with 8 bases between them. The germline CDR1 and CDR2 sequences are MGHRA and YSYEKL. This chain's CDR3 is CASSQESGPYEQYF. For the CDR3, the DNA is TGCGCCAGCAGCCAAGAAAGCGGTCCCTACGAGCAGTACTTC.

As regards this clone: The sample carries other DNA sequences with the same CDR3. This chain connects TRBV5-4 to TRBJ2-7; TRBD2 aligns across 7 bases. The CDR3 is 14 amino acids. CDR1 and CDR2 from the germline V gene are SGHNT and YYREEE (reference sequence). V was pared by 2 bases and J by 1 base, with 3 bases of the junction left unmatched. In DNA, the CDR3 is TGTGCCAGCAGCTTTCGGGGAGGGTCCTACGAGCAGTACTTC. Translation gives CASSFRGGSYEQYF.

This sequence joins TRBV7-9 and TRBJ2-7, with TRBD1 matching over 10 bases. The CDR3 consists of 16 residues. Looked up from germline, CDR1 is SEHNR and CDR2 is FQNEAQ (reference sequence). Trimming cost V 0 bases and J 6 bases; bases outside gene matches: 8. CDR3 sequence (DNA): TGTGCCAGCAGCTTAGCTCCGGGACAGGGGTGGATCGAGCAGTACTTC. It yields the protein CASSLAPGQGWIEQYF.

This chain uses TRBV7-6 with TRBJ2-7, with 7 bases aligning to TRBD2. Germline CDR1 SGHVS, CDR2 FNYEAQ. J gave up 0 bases and V 5 bases, and 7 bases lay outside the gene matches. This CDR3 spans 15 amino acids. The CDR3 coding sequence is TGTGCCAGCAGCCCCGCTAGCGGCTACTCCTACGAGCAGTACTTC. Amino acids: CASSPASGYSYEQYF.

The chain couples TRBV13 to TRBJ2-7; D assignment may be TRBD1 or TRBD2 (5 bases each). The CDR3 length is 15 residues. CDR1 PRHDT and CDR2 FYEKMQ come from the germline V gene (reference sequence). Trimming shortened V by 3 bases and J by 0 bases, and 12 bases separated the two germline ends. CDR3 protein: CASSLGRPSSYEQYF. CDR3 nucleotides: TGTGCCAGCAGCTTGGGACGCCCGAGCTCCTACGAGCAGTACTTC.

The rearrangement joins TRBV6-5 to TRBJ1-5, with no clear D. The CDR3 is made up of 13 amino acids. V gave up 5 bases and J gave up 5 bases, with 10 bases separating them. Per germline, CDR1 MNHEY and CDR2 SVGAGI. CDR3 sequence (DNA): TGTGCCAGCAGTGGTTGGATTGATCAGCCCCAGCATTTT. Translated: CASSGWIDQPQHF.

The rearrangement links TRBV28 to TRBJ2-7; D may be TRBD2 (6 bases). Germline CDR1 is MDHEN and CDR2 is SYDVKM. This CDR3 comprises 15 residues. Trimming cost V 8 bases and J 3 bases, with 20 bases left between them. The CDR3 DNA is TGTGCCAGCTGCGGCGGATCGGGAGAGGGCTACGAGCAGTACTTC. It encodes CASCGGSGEGYEQYF.

The chain combines TRBV6-5 with TRBJ2-7; no clear D gene. There are 15 residues in the CDR3. Germline CDR1 MNHEY, CDR2 SVGAGI. V was cut by 2 bases and J by 0 bases, with 11 bases left in between. The CDR3, as DNA: TGTGCCAGCAGTTACGGGCAGGACGCCTCCTACGAGCAGTACTTC. Translation: CASSYGQDASYEQYF.